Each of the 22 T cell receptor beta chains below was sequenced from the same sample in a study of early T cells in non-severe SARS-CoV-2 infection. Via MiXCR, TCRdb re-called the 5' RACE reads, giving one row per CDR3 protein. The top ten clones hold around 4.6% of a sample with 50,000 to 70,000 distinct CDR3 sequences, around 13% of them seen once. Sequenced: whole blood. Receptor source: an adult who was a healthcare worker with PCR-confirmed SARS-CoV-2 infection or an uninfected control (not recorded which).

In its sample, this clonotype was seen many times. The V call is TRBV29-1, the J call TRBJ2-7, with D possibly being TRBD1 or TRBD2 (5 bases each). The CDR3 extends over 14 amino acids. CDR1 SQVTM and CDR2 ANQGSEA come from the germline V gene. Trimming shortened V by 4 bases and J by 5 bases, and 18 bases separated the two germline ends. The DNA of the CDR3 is TGCAGCGTTGTCCCAGGGAGTTCGGGCCACGAGCAGTACTTC. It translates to CSVVPGSSGHEQYF.

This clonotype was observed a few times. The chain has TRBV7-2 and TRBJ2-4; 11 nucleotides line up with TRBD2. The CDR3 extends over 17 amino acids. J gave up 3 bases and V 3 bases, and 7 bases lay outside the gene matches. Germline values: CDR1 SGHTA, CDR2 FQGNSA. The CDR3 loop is CASSLTLAGGHKNIQYF. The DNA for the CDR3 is TGTGCCAGCAGCTTGACTCTAGCGGGGGGCCACAAAAACATTCAGTACTTC.

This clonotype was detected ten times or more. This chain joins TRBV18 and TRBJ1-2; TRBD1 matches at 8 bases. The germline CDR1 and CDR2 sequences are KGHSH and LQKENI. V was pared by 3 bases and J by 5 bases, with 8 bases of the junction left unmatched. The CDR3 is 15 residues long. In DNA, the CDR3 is TGTGCCAGCTCACCTACGACAGGGGCTGGGTATGGCTACACCTTC. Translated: CASSPTTGAGYGYTF.

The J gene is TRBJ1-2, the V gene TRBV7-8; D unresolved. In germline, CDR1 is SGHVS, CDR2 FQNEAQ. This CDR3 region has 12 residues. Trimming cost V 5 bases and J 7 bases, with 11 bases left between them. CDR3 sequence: CASSPQDLGYTF. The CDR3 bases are TGTGCCAGCAGCCCCCAGGATCTTGGCTACACCTTC.

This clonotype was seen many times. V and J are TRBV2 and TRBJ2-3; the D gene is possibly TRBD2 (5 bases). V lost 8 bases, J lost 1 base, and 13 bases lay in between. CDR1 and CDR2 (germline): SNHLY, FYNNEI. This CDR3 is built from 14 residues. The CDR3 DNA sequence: TGTGCCAGCCTTTTAGGAGGAGGCACAGATACGCAGTATTTT. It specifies CASLLGGGTDTQYF.

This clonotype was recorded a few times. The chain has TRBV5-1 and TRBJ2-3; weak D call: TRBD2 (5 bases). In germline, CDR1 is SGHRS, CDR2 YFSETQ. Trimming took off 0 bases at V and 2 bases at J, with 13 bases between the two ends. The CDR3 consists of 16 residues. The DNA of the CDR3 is TGCGCCAGCAGCTTGGGTCTGGGTAGCGACACAGATACGCAGTATTTT. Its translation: CASSLGLGSDTDTQYF. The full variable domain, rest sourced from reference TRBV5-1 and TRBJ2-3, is KAGVTQTPRYLIKTRGQQVTLSCSPISGHRSVSWYQQTPGQGLQFLFEYFSETQRNKGNFPGRFSGRQFSNSRSEMNVSTLELGDSALYLCASSLGLGSDTDTQYFGPGTRLTVL.

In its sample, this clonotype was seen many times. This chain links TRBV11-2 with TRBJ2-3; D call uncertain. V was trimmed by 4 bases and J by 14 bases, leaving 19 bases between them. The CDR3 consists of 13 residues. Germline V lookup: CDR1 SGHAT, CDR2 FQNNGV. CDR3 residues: CASSSLLSLVAYF. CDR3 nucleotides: TGTGCCAGCAGCTCTCTCCTCTCCCTAGTGGCGTATTTT.

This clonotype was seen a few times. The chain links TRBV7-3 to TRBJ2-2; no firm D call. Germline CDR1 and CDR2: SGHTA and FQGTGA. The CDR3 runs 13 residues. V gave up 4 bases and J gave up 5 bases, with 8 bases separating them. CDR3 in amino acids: CASSSTSTGELFF. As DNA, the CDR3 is TGTGCCAGCAGCTCCACTTCAACCGGGGAGCTGTTTTTT.

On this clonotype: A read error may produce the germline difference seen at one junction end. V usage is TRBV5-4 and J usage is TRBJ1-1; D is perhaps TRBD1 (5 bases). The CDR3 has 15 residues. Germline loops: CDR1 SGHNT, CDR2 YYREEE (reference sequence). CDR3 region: CTSSVEGTVATEAFF. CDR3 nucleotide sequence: TGTACCAGCAGCGTCGAGGGGACTGTGGCCACTGAAGCTTTCTTT.

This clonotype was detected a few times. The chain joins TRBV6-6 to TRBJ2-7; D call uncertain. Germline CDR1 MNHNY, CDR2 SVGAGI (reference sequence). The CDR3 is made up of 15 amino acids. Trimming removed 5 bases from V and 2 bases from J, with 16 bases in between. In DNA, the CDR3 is TGTGCCAGCAGTAAAAACGTAAACGCGGCCTACGAGCAGTACTTC. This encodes CASSKNVNAAYEQYF.

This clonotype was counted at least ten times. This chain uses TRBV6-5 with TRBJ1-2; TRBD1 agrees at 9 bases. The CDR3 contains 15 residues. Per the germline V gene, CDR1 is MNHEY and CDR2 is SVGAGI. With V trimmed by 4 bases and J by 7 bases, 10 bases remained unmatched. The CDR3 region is CASSSAGQGTPGYTF. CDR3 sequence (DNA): TGTGCCAGCAGTTCAGCAGGACAGGGGACCCCTGGCTACACCTTC.

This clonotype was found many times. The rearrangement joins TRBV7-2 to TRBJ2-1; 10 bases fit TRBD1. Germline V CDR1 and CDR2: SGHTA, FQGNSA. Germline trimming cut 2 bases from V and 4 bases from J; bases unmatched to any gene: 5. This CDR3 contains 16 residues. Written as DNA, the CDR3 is TGTGCCAGCAGCTTATACGGGACAGGGGTTTACAATGAGCAGTTCTTC. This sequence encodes CASSLYGTGVYNEQFF. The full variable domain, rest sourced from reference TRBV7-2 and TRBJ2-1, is GAGVSQSPSNKVTEKGKDVELRCDPISGHTALYWYRQSLGQGLEFLIYFQGNSAPDKSGLPSDRFSAERTGGSVSTLTIQRTQQEDSAVYLCASSLYGTGVYNEQFFGPGTRLTVL.

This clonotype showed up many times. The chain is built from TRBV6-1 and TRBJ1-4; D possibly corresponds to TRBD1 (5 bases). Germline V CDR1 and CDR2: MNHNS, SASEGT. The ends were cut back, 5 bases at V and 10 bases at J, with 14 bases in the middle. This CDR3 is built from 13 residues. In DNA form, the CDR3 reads TGTGCCAGCAGTCAGACAGACGGACTAAAACTGTTTTTT. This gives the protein CASSQTDGLKLFF.

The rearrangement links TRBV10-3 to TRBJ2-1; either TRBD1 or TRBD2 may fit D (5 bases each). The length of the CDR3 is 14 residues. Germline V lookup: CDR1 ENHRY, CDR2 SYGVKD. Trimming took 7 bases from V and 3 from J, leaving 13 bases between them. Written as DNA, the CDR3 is TGTGCCATCACTCGGGACGGGAACTACAATGAGCAGTTCTTC. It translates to CAITRDGNYNEQFF.

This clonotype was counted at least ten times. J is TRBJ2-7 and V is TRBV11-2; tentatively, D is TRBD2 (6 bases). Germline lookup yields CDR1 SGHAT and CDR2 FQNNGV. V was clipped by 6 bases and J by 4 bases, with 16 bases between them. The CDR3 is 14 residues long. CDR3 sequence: CASRKLLADYEQYF. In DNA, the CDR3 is TGTGCCAGCAGGAAACTGTTAGCGGATTACGAGCAGTACTTC.

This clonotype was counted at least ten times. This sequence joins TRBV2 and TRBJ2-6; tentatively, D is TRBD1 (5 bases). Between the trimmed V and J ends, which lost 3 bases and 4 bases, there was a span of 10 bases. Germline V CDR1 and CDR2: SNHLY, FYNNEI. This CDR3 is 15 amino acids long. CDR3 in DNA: TGTGCCAGCAGTGATTGGGGCGAAGGGGCCAACGTCCTGACTTTC. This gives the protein CASSDWGEGANVLTF.

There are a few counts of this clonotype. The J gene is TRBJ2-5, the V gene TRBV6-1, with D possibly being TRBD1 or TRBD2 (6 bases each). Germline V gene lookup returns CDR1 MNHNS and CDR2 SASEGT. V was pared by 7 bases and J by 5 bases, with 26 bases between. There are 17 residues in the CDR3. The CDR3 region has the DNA TGTGCCAGCACCCGAAGTCTGGTTGTTCGGGGGCCTGAGACCCAGTACTTC. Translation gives CASTRSLVVRGPETQYF.

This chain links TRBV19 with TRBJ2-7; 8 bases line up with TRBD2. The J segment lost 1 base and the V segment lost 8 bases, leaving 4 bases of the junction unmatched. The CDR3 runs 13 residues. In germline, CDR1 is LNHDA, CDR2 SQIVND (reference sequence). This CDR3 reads CASSREVSYEQYF. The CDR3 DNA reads TGTGCCAGTTCGCGGGAGGTTTCCTACGAGCAGTACTTC. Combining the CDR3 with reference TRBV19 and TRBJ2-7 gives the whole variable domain DGGITQSPKYLFRKEGQNVTLSCEQNLNHDAMYWYRQDPGQGLRLIYYSQIVNDFQKGDIAEGYSVSREKKESFPLTVTSAQKNPTAFYLCASSREVSYEQYFGPGTRLTVT.

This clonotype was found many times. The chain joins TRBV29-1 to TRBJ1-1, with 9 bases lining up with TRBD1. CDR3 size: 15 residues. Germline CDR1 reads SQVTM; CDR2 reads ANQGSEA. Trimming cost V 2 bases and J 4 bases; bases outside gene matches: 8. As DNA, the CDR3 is TGCAGCGTTGAACCTCGTCGGACAGGGGTCACTGAAGCTTTCTTT. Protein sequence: CSVEPRRTGVTEAFF.

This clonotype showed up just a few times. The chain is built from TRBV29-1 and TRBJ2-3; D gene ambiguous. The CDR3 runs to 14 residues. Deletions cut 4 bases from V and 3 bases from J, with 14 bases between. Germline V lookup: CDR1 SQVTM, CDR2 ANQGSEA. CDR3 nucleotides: TGCAGCGTTGGAGGCAGCTCGATTACAGATACGCAGTATTTT. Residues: CSVGGSSITDTQYF.

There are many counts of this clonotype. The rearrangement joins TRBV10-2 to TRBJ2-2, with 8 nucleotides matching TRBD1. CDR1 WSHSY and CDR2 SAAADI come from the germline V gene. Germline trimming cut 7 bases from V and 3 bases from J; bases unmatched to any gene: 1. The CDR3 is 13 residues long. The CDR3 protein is CASTDRDTGELFF. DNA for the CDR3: TGCGCCAGCACGGACAGGGACACCGGGGAGCTGTTTTTT.

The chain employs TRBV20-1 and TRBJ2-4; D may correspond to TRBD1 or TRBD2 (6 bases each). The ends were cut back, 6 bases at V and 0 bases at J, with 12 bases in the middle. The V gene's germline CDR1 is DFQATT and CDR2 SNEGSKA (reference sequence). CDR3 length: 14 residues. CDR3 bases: TGCAGTGCCGGAGGGGGTTTAGCCAAAAACATTCAGTACTTC. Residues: CSAGGGLAKNIQYF.